This TCR beta chain came from a study of blood T cell repertoires in COVID-19. CDR1 is LNHNV, CDR2 YYDKDF, per germline (reference sequence). Trimming took off 0 bases at V and 3 bases at J, with 9 bases between the two ends. The length of the CDR3 is 14 residues. Data came from immunoSEQ multiplex PCR; TCRdb stores just in-frame clones and leaves some out. The profile shows approximately 130,000 clones, approximately 87% of them singletons. The sequenced material came from peripheral blood. The receptor was isolated from a man aged 55 to 69 with acute or convalescent COVID-19. This chain links TRBV15 with TRBJ2-7; D is ambiguous. In DNA form, the CDR3 reads TGTGCCACCAGCAGAGATTACGACAACTACGAGCAGTACTTC. It translates to CATSRDYDNYEQYF.